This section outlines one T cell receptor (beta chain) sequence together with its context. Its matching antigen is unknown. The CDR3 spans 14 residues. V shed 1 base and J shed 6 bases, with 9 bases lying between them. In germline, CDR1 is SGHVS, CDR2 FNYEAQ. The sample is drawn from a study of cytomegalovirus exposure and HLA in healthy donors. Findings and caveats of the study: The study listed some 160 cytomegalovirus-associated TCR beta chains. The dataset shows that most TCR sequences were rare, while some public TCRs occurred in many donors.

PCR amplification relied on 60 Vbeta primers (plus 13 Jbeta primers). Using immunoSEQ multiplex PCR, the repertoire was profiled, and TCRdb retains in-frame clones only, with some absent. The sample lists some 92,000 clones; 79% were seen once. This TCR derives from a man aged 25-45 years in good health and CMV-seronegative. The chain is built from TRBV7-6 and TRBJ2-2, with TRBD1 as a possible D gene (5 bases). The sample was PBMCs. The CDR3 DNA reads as TGTGCCAGCAGCTTAGTAGCAGGGTCCGGGGAGCTGTTTTTT. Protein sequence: CASSLVAGSGELFF.